In its sample, the clone carrying this TCR beta chain was seen a few times. This record comes from a study of blood T cells in healthy people across ages. V was trimmed by 0 bases and J by 6 bases, leaving 9 bases between them. The CDR3 loop spans 14 amino acids. Per germline, CDR1 SGHRS and CDR2 YFSETQ. A second 7 to 11 cycle PCR used barcoded and J-beta primers. TCRdb re-derived calls from the 5' RACE reads in MiXCR, one entry per CDR3 protein. The table lists 600,000 or so distinct CDR3 sequences, roughly 20% of them singletons. This receptor was obtained from a man in his sixties or seventies in good health. The sample taken for sequencing was blood. The V call is TRBV5-1, the J call TRBJ2-2; D is unclear. CDR3 DNA sequence: TGCGCCAGCAGCTTGGTTCAGATCGCCGGGGAGCTGTTTTTT. Its protein is CASSLVQIAGELFF.